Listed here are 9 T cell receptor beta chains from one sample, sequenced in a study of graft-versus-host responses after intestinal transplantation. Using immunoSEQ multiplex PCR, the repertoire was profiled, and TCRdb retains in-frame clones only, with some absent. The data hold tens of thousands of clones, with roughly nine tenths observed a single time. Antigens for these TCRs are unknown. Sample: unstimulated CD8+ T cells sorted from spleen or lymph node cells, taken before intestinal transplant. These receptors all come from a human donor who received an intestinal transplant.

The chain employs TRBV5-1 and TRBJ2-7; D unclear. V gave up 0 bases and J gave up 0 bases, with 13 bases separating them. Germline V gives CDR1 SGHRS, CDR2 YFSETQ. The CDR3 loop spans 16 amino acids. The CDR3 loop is CASSLVPQPSSYEQYF. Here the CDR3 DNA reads TGCGCCAGCAGCTTGGTGCCTCAGCCTAGCTCCTACGAGCAGTACTTC.

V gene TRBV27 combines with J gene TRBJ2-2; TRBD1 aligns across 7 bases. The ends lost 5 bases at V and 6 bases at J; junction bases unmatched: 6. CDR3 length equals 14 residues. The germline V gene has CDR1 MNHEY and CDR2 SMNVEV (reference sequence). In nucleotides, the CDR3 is TGTGCCAGCAGTCCCGTCAGGGGGTCCGGGGAGCTGTTTTTT. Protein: CASSPVRGSGELFF.

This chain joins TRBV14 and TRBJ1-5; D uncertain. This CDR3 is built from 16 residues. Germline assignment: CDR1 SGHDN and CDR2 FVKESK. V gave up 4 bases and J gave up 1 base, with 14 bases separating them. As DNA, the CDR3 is TGTGCCAGCAGCCGCCAACGGCGGAGAAGCAATCAGCCCCAGCATTTT. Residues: CASSRQRRRSNQPQHF. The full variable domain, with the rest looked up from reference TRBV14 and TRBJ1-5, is EAGVTQFPSHSVIEKGQTVTLRCDPISGHDNLYWYRRVMGKEIKFLLHFVKESKQDESGMPNNRFLAERTGGTYSTLKVQPAELEDSGVYFCASSRQRRRSNQPQHFGDGTRLSIL.

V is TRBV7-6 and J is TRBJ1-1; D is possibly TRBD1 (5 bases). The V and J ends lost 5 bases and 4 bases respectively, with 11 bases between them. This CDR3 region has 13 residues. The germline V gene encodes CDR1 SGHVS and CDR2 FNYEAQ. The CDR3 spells CASSPPGFTEAFF. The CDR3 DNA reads TGTGCCAGCAGCCCGCCAGGGTTCACTGAAGCTTTCTTT.

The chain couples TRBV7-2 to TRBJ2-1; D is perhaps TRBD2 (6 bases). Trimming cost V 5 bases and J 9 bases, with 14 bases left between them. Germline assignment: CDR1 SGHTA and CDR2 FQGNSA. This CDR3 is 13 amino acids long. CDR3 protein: CASSPRLETEQFF. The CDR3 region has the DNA TGTGCCAGCAGCCCCCGACTAGAGACTGAGCAGTTCTTC. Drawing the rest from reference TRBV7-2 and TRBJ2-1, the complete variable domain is GAGVSQSPSNKVTEKGKDVELRCDPISGHTALYWYRQSLGQGLEFLIYFQGNSAPDKSGLPSDRFSAERTGGSVSTLTIQRTQQEDSAVYLCASSPRLETEQFFGPGTRLTVL.

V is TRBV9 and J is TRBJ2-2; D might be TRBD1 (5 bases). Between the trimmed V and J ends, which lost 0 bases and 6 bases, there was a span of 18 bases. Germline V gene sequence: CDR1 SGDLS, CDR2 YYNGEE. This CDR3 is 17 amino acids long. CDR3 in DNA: TGTGCCAGCAGCGTAGTGGACATATCGAATTTGGCCGGGGAGCTGTTTTTT. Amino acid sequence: CASSVVDISNLAGELFF. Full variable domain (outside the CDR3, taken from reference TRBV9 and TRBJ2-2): DSGVTQTPKHLITATGQRVTLRCSPRSGDLSVYWYQQSLDQGLQFLIQYYNGEERAKGNILERFSAQQFPDLHSELNLSSLELGDSALYFCASSVVDISNLAGELFFGEGSRLTVL.

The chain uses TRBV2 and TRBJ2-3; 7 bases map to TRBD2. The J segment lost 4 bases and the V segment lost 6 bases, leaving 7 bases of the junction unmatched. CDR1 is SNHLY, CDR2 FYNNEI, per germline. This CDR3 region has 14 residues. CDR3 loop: CASSDPTSADTQYF. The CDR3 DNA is TGTGCCAGCAGCGACCCCACTAGCGCAGATACGCAGTATTTT.

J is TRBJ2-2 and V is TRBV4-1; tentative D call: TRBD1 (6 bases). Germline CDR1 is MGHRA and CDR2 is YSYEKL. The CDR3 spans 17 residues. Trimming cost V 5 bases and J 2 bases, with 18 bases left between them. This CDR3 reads CASSGFFRDTNTGELFF. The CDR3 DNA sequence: TGCGCCAGCAGCGGATTCTTCCGGGACACAAACACCGGGGAGCTGTTTTTT.

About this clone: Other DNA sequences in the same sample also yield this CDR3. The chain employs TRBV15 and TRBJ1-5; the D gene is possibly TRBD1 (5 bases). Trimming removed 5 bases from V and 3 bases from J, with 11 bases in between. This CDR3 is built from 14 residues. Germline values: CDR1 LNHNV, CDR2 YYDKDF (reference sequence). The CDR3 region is CATSSAGNNQPQHF. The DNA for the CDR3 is TGTGCCACCAGCTCCGCAGGGAACAATCAGCCCCAGCATTTT. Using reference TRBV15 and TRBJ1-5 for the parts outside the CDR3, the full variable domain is DAMVIQNPRYQVTQFGKPVTLSCSQTLNHNVMYWYQQKSSQAPKLLFHYYDKDFNNEADTPDNFQSRRPNTSFCFLDIRSPGLGDTAMYLCATSSAGNNQPQHFGDGTRLSIL.